This T cell receptor beta chain was retrieved from a study of shared clonotypes between healthy human individuals. The naive CD8 population came from CD45RO-negative cells selected for CCR7, without terminally differentiated effector memory CD45RA+ cells. J lost 5 bases, V lost 5 bases, and 6 bases had no gene match. The CDR3 extends over 14 amino acids. The germline gives CDR1 MNHEY, CDR2 SMNVEV (reference sequence). This table comes from immunoSEQ multiplex PCR, and its TCRdb copy is limited to in-frame clones, with some not included. The repertoire includes just over 2,000,000 clones, about 95% of them detected once, and about 1.1% sits in the top ten.

The TCR was taken from a man younger than 30 in good health. The sequenced sample was naive CD8+ T cells sorted from blood. The J gene is TRBJ2-1, the V gene TRBV27; 7 bases agree with TRBD2. The CDR3 bases are TGTGCCAGCAGTCCGCAAACTAGCGACAATGAGCAGTTCTTC. Protein: CASSPQTSDNEQFF.